A selection of T cell receptor beta chains follows, all from one sample in a study of T cells in Graves' hyperthyroidism and ophthalmopathy. TCRdb re-derived calls from the multiplex PCR reads in MiXCR, one entry per CDR3 protein. The table has approximately 520,000 distinct CDR3 sequences, roughly 20% seen once. What was sequenced was blood. These receptors originate from a man younger than 30 with Graves' hyperthyroidism. Both conserved end residues are part of each CDR3. Each record gives: clone size, V gene, J gene, CDR3 protein. The size field is filled for only some rows; it gives once, few, many or a size class.

abundance: few; v_gene: TRBV20-1; j_gene: TRBJ2-6; CDR3aa: CSARGIQTAGANVLTF
abundance: .; v_gene: TRBV13; j_gene: TRBJ2-4; CDR3aa: CASSSGGAGKNIQYF
abundance: many; v_gene: TRBV27; j_gene: TRBJ2-2; CDR3aa: CASRAGPTGTGELFF
abundance: .; v_gene: TRBV20-1; j_gene: TRBJ2-5; CDR3aa: CSAGPDPETQYF
abundance: many; v_gene: TRBV6-4; j_gene: TRBJ2-2; CDR3aa: CASSKSPPGQGSGTGELFF
abundance: few; v_gene: TRBV9; j_gene: TRBJ2-1; CDR3aa: CASSQTGQFYNEQFF
abundance: .; v_gene: TRBV6-5; j_gene: TRBJ1-2; CDR3aa: CASSYSPGAGYGYTF
abundance: .; v_gene: TRBV30; j_gene: TRBJ1-3; CDR3aa: CAWRAGNTIYF
abundance: .; v_gene: TRBV12-3/TRBV12-4; j_gene: TRBJ1-1; CDR3aa: CASRRGTGFTAFF
abundance: few; v_gene: TRBV28; j_gene: TRBJ1-1; CDR3aa: CASSLLGTGPNTEAFF
abundance: many; v_gene: TRBV5-6; j_gene: TRBJ1-2; CDR3aa: CASSSLAEDYGYTF
abundance: many; v_gene: TRBV11-3; j_gene: TRBJ1-6; CDR3aa: CASSIRDRSGSPLHF
abundance: many; v_gene: TRBV6-5; j_gene: TRBJ2-7; CDR3aa: CASSFGQGIYEQYF
abundance: few; v_gene: TRBV5-6; j_gene: TRBJ1-1; CDR3aa: CASSLAKTGRTEAFF
abundance: many; v_gene: TRBV2; j_gene: TRBJ1-1; CDR3aa: CASNPDANTEAFF
abundance: many; v_gene: TRBV6-5; j_gene: TRBJ1-1; CDR3aa: CASSHDRGSINTEAFF
abundance: few; v_gene: TRBV9; j_gene: TRBJ2-5; CDR3aa: CASSIAGTETQYF
abundance: many; v_gene: TRBV12-3/TRBV12-4; j_gene: TRBJ1-1; CDR3aa: CASSFRLNTEAFF
abundance: .; v_gene: TRBV20-1; j_gene: TRBJ2-7; CDR3aa: CSAREDGYEQYF
abundance: many; v_gene: TRBV15; j_gene: TRBJ1-1; CDR3aa: CATSRSGVNTEAFF
abundance: few; v_gene: TRBV27; j_gene: TRBJ2-5; CDR3aa: CASSLGWDRETQYF
abundance: few; v_gene: TRBV6-1; j_gene: TRBJ2-2; CDR3aa: CASSSDRALPGELFF
abundance: .; v_gene: TRBV19; j_gene: TRBJ2-7; CDR3aa: CVSSPGQGYEQYF
abundance: many; v_gene: TRBV11-2; j_gene: TRBJ2-7; CDR3aa: CASSPQSGALSYEQYF
abundance: many; v_gene: TRBV28; j_gene: TRBJ1-1; CDR3aa: CASSFRGNAEAFF
abundance: many; v_gene: TRBV10-2; j_gene: TRBJ2-7; CDR3aa: CASSESGGTAYEQYF
abundance: many; v_gene: TRBV12-3/TRBV12-4; j_gene: TRBJ1-2; CDR3aa: CASSLLLSRGYTF
abundance: many; v_gene: TRBV28; j_gene: TRBJ1-5; CDR3aa: CASTSGDRGNQPQHF
abundance: once; v_gene: TRBV28; j_gene: TRBJ2-7; CDR3aa: CASGPGDIFEQYF
abundance: .; v_gene: TRBV6-1; j_gene: TRBJ1-5; CDR3aa: CASSEAFGIPQHF
abundance: many; v_gene: TRBV12-5; j_gene: TRBJ2-7; CDR3aa: CASGFGSYEQYF
abundance: many; v_gene: TRBV7-2; j_gene: TRBJ2-5; CDR3aa: CASSLGRSGRRETQYF
abundance: many; v_gene: TRBV2; j_gene: TRBJ1-1; CDR3aa: CASSEGGGQNTEAFF
abundance: .; v_gene: TRBV6-1; j_gene: TRBJ1-5; CDR3aa: CASSALETQHF